What follows are 3 T cell receptor beta chains derived from one specimen sequenced in a study of identical twins. TCRdb fed the 5' RACE reads into MiXCR, producing one record per CDR3 protein. The data show under 300,000 distinct CDR3 sequences, with approximately 7.1% seen just once and roughly 14% held by the top ten. These data were also filed under a second study, of T cells expressing NK-cell markers.

Sequenced sample: CD8+ T cells sorted from blood. These TCRs come from a young woman in good health.

This clonotype occurred many times. This chain uses TRBV5-1 with TRBJ2-1; TRBD1 is a possible D gene (6 bases). Germline loops: CDR1 SGHRS, CDR2 YFSETQ. This CDR3 has 12 amino acids. Trimming took off 0 bases at V and 10 bases at J, with 8 bases between the two ends. Here the CDR3 reads CASSLDRDEQFF. In nucleotides, the CDR3 is TGCGCCAGCAGCTTGGACAGGGACGAGCAGTTCTTC.

This clonotype was observed many times. The rearrangement joins TRBV15 to TRBJ2-2; D gene ambiguous. This CDR3 is built from 11 residues. Germline assignment: CDR1 LNHNV and CDR2 YYDKDF (reference sequence). Trimming removed 3 bases at V and 7 bases at J, with 3 bases between. CDR3 bases: TGTGCCACCAGCAGGGACGGGGAGCTGTTTTTT. Its protein is CATSRDGELFF.

This clonotype occurred a few times. V gene TRBV27 combines with J gene TRBJ1-5; D uncertain. The CDR3 is 16 amino acids. The germline V and J ends were trimmed by 3 bases and 1 base, with 13 bases remaining between them. CDR1 and CDR2 (germline): MNHEY, SMNVEV (reference sequence). This CDR3 is CASSLAGFSSNQPQHF. DNA for the CDR3: TGTGCCAGCAGTTTGGCGGGTTTTTCGAGCAATCAGCCCCAGCATTTT.